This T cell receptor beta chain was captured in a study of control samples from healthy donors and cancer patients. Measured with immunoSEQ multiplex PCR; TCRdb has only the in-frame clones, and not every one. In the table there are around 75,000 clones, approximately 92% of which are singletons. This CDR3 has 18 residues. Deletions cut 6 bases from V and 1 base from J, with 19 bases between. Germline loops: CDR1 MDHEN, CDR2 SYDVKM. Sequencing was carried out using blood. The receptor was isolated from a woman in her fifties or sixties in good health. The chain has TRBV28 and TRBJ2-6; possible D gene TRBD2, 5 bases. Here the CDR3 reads CASRPRGSAISGANVLTF. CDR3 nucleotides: TGTGCCAGCAGACCCCGGGGTAGCGCCATTTCTGGGGCCAACGTCCTGACTTTC.